One sample yielded the 11 T cell receptor beta chains listed below, sequenced in a study of T cell repertoires in cytomegalovirus infection. Their antigens remain unidentified. TCRdb passed the reads through MiXCR, listing each CDR3 protein once. The table has tens of thousands of distinct CDR3 sequences, 20% seen once. This material consisted of CD8+ T cells from cultured PBMCs, taken from culture after CMV antigen stimulation. These receptors were taken from a human donor in good health (CMV status not recorded). Some clones in this sample may be carry-over from other donors' samples.

At least ten counts were recorded for this clonotype. The chain couples TRBV7-8 to TRBJ1-1; a possible D gene is TRBD1 (6 bases). Deletions cut 4 bases from V and 5 bases from J, with 17 bases between. Germline V gives CDR1 SGHVS, CDR2 FQNEAQ. The CDR3 contains 15 residues. In DNA, the CDR3 is TGTGCCAGCAGCTCCCGTACAGGGACGATAACTGAAGCTTTCTTT. As protein: CASSSRTGTITEAFF.

This clonotype is termed medium-sized. The gene calls are TRBV7-2 and TRBJ1-5, with D perhaps matching TRBD1 (5 bases). There are 15 residues in the CDR3. V shed 5 bases and J shed 6 bases, with 17 bases lying between them. Per the germline V gene, CDR1 is SGHTA and CDR2 is FQGNSA. CDR3 nucleotide sequence: TGTGCCAGCAGCCCCGGGACCTTGGAGGGTCAGCCCCAGCATTTT. Translating it yields CASSPGTLEGQPQHF. The full variable domain, in which reference TRBV7-2 and TRBJ1-5 provide the parts outside the CDR3, is GAGVSQSPSNKVTEKGKDVELRCDPISGHTALYWYRQSLGQGLEFLIYFQGNSAPDKSGLPSDRFSAERTGGSVSTLTIQRTQQEDSAVYLCASSPGTLEGQPQHFGDGTRLSIL.

This clonotype appeared a single time. The CDR3 bases are TGTGCCAGCAGTTACCGGGACAGGCCGAATCAGCCCCAGCATTTT. It yields the protein CASSYRDRPNQPQHF. The gene calls are TRBV6-2 or TRBV6-3 and TRBJ1-5, with 8 nucleotides matching TRBD1. This CDR3 is 15 amino acids long. Unmatched junction bases numbered 4, after V lost 2 bases and J lost 4 bases. Germline CDR1 reads MNHEY; CDR2 reads SVGEGT.

This clonotype was recorded at least ten times. The chain uses TRBV7-9 and TRBJ2-7, with D tentatively TRBD2 (5 bases). Germline CDR1 is SEHNR and CDR2 is FQNEAQ (reference sequence). Trimming shortened V by 5 bases and J by 5 bases, and 16 bases separated the two germline ends. This CDR3 is 14 amino acids long. The CDR3 reads CASSPPGSSDEQYF. For the CDR3, the DNA is TGTGCCAGCAGCCCCCCGGGGAGCTCGGACGAGCAGTACTTC.

The genes are TRBV7-3 and TRBJ2-1; D ambiguous. This CDR3 spans 12 amino acids. Trimming removed 2 bases at V and 7 bases at J, with 6 bases between. Germline CDR1 and CDR2: SGHTA and FQGTGA. The CDR3 DNA reads as TGTGCCAGCAGCTTATACGGTAATGAGCAGTTCTTC. Translating it yields CASSLYGNEQFF.

A few counts support this clonotype. The CDR3 region is CASSFQPSGANVLTF. CDR3 DNA sequence: TGTGCCAGCAGTTTTCAGCCCTCTGGGGCCAACGTCCTGACTTTC. The J gene is TRBJ2-6, the V gene TRBV27, with no clear D. Germline loops: CDR1 MNHEY, CDR2 SMNVEV (reference sequence). The CDR3 is 15 residues long. V dropped 3 bases and J dropped 0 bases, with 6 bases sitting between them.

This clonotype has a handful of counts. V gene TRBV7-2 combines with J gene TRBJ1-5, with 9 nucleotides matching TRBD1. CDR1 is SGHTA, CDR2 FQGNSA, per germline. This CDR3 has 14 residues. With 4 bases clipped from V and 6 bases from J, the junction kept 4 bases outside the gene matches. The CDR3 reads CASSWDRASQPQHF. CDR3 DNA: TGTGCCAGCAGCTGGGACAGGGCGAGTCAGCCCCAGCATTTT.

The J gene is TRBJ2-5, the V gene TRBV12-3 or TRBV12-4; D not resolved. Trimming removed 6 bases at V and 4 bases at J, with 9 bases between. The CDR3 consists of 12 residues. CDR3 DNA: TGTGCCAGCAGGGATTCGGGAGAGACCCAGTACTTC. It translates to CASRDSGETQYF.

This clonotype has only a few counts. This chain uses TRBV12-3 or TRBV12-4 with TRBJ1-1, with 7 bases identical to TRBD1. The CDR3 contains 16 residues. J was trimmed by 4 bases and V by 0 bases; bases with no gene match: 8. CDR3 bases: TGTGCCAGCAGTTTAGCGCTCGGCAGGGGGGCCACTGAAGCTTTCTTT. The encoded protein is CASSLALGRGATEAFF.

This clonotype was seen a few times. V usage is TRBV6-6 and J usage is TRBJ1-2, with 9 bases identical to TRBD1. This CDR3 is built from 15 residues. CDR1 is MNHNY, CDR2 SVGAGI, per germline (reference sequence). Trimming cost V 3 bases and J 3 bases; bases outside gene matches: 5. CDR3 residues: CASSYWDRDHYGYTF. The CDR3 region has the DNA TGTGCCAGCAGTTATTGGGACAGGGATCACTATGGCTACACCTTC.

This clonotype was observed a few times. V gene TRBV10-3 combines with J gene TRBJ2-5; D is undetermined. The CDR3 length is 13 residues. Trimming removed 5 bases at V and 5 bases at J, with 12 bases between. Germline V gene data show CDR1 as ENHRY and CDR2 as SYGVKD. CDR3 sequence: CAISPGTHETQYF. The CDR3 DNA reads TGTGCCATCAGTCCAGGCACTCACGAGACCCAGTACTTC.